A selection of T cell receptor beta chains follows, all from one sample in a study of T-cell reconstitution after alpha-beta-depleted transplantation in children. One entry per CDR3 protein results from TCRdb running MiXCR on the PCR reads. The table shows about 900,000 distinct CDR3 sequences, with 25% to 35% occurring only once. Specimen: PBMCs, mostly from graft donor cells, collected 360 days after TCRalphabeta/CD19-depleted stem cell transplant. The receptors derive from a boy younger than two who had a stem cell transplant for SCID, so the T cells may come from the graft donor. CDR3s include the opening cysteine and the closing phenylalanine or tryptophan. Each record gives: V gene, J gene, D gene, clone size, CDR3 DNA, CDR3 protein. A D gene is named only where the DNA matches it firmly. Clone size is shown for a subset of rows, as once, few, many or a class of expanded clone.

v_call: TRBV28
j_call: TRBJ1-1
d_call: TRBD1
clone_size: few
cdr3_nt: TGTGCCAGCAGTCCCTGGGACAGGGGAATGAACACTGAAGCTTTCTTT
cdr3_aa: CASSPWDRGMNTEAFF

v_call: TRBV12-3/TRBV12-4
j_call: TRBJ2-3
d_call: NA
clone_size: NA
cdr3_nt: TGTGCCAGCCGAAAGAGAGCCGTTAGCACAGATACGCAGTATTTT
cdr3_aa: CASRKRAVSTDTQYF

v_call: TRBV28
j_call: TRBJ1-1
d_call: NA
clone_size: NA
cdr3_nt: TGTGCCAGCAGTTTGGTGTCAAGAGATACTCATGAAGCTTTCTTT
cdr3_aa: CASSLVSRDTHEAFF

v_call: TRBV4-1
j_call: TRBJ1-3
d_call: NA
clone_size: few
cdr3_nt: TGCGCCAGCAGCCTCACCCAAAATCAGTTCTCTGGAAACACCATATATTTT
cdr3_aa: CASSLTQNQFSGNTIYF

v_call: TRBV28
j_call: TRBJ2-1
d_call: TRBD2
clone_size: few
cdr3_nt: TGTGCCAGCAGTCCGGGGACTAGCGGGGCCTCCTACAATGAGCAGTTCTTC
cdr3_aa: CASSPGTSGASYNEQFF

v_call: TRBV12-3/TRBV12-4
j_call: TRBJ2-2
d_call: NA
clone_size: NA
cdr3_nt: TGTGCCAGCGGGGGAACTGGACTGAACTCGAACACCGGGGAGCTGTTTTTT
cdr3_aa: CASGGTGLNSNTGELFF

v_call: TRBV29-1
j_call: TRBJ2-1
d_call: TRBD2
clone_size: NA
cdr3_nt: TGCAGCGTTGATAGTCTAGCGGCCTACAATGAGCAGTTCTTC
cdr3_aa: CSVDSLAAYNEQFF

v_call: TRBV29-1
j_call: TRBJ2-7
d_call: TRBD1
clone_size: NA
cdr3_nt: TGCAGCGTCACGGACAGGGGGCTGGGGGAGCAGTACTTC
cdr3_aa: CSVTDRGLGEQYF

v_call: TRBV12-3/TRBV12-4
j_call: TRBJ2-1
d_call: NA
clone_size: NA
cdr3_nt: TGTGCCAGCAGTCGATCAGGACGGAAGTGGGCTGAGCAGTTCTTC
cdr3_aa: CASSRSGRKWAEQFF

v_call: TRBV28
j_call: TRBJ2-1
d_call: TRBD2
clone_size: few
cdr3_nt: TGTGCCAGCAGTTTCTCACTAGCGGGGGTGCTAGAGCAGTTCTTC
cdr3_aa: CASSFSLAGVLEQFF

v_call: TRBV11-2
j_call: TRBJ2-7
d_call: NA
clone_size: NA
cdr3_nt: TGTGCCAGCGCTGCCGCCGATAGCCGATACGAGCAGTACTTC
cdr3_aa: CASAAADSRYEQYF

v_call: TRBV5-1
j_call: TRBJ2-1
d_call: TRBD2
clone_size: NA
cdr3_nt: TGCGCCAGCAGCCCGAGGGTCTCTGGCGGGGGGAACAATGAGCAGTTCTTC
cdr3_aa: CASSPRVSGGGNNEQFF

v_call: TRBV30
j_call: TRBJ1-2
d_call: NA
clone_size: NA
cdr3_nt: TGTGCCTGGAGGGGCAGGGTGAGGTTTAACTATGGCTACACCTTC
cdr3_aa: CAWRGRVRFNYGYTF

v_call: TRBV20-1
j_call: TRBJ2-1
d_call: NA
clone_size: NA
cdr3_nt: TGCAGTGCTAGATCTCATAGCGGTCGTTCCCACAATGAGCAGTTCTTC
cdr3_aa: CSARSHSGRSHNEQFF

v_call: TRBV5-1
j_call: TRBJ2-1
d_call: NA
clone_size: many
cdr3_nt: TGCGCCAGCAGCTTGTCCCTGGGCAGGGGGGGACTTTCTGAGCAGTTCTTC
cdr3_aa: CASSLSLGRGGLSEQFF

v_call: TRBV4-2
j_call: TRBJ2-1
d_call: TRBD1
clone_size: few
cdr3_nt: TGTGCCAGCAGCCCGACAGGGGGCGTAGGGTATGAGCAGTTCTTC
cdr3_aa: CASSPTGGVGYEQFF

v_call: TRBV12-3/TRBV12-4
j_call: TRBJ2-3
d_call: TRBD2
clone_size: NA
cdr3_nt: TGTGCCAGCAGGCGCACCGGGACTAGCTCGGCCGATACGCAGTATTTT
cdr3_aa: CASRRTGTSSADTQYF

v_call: TRBV28
j_call: TRBJ2-2
d_call: NA
clone_size: NA
cdr3_nt: TGTGCCAGCAGTTTGGTCCCCAGCACTTTCATCCCCGGGGAGCTGTTTTTT
cdr3_aa: CASSLVPSTFIPGELFF

v_call: TRBV4-1
j_call: TRBJ2-5
d_call: NA
clone_size: NA
cdr3_nt: TGCGCCAGCAGCCAAGGGACAGCAATTGGGGACTCCTATCAAGAGACCCAGTACTTC
cdr3_aa: CASSQGTAIGDSYQETQYF

v_call: TRBV12-3/TRBV12-4
j_call: TRBJ2-5
d_call: TRBD2
clone_size: NA
cdr3_nt: TGTGCCAGCAGTTTTGGGGTAGGGACTAGCGGGGGTTTTGGAGAGACCCAGTACTTC
cdr3_aa: CASSFGVGTSGGFGETQYF

v_call: TRBV5-1
j_call: TRBJ1-1
d_call: NA
clone_size: few
cdr3_nt: TGCGCCAGCAGCTTGCAACGGGGCTCTTGGGTCACTGAAGCTTTCTTT
cdr3_aa: CASSLQRGSWVTEAFF

v_call: TRBV5-1
j_call: TRBJ1-1
d_call: NA
clone_size: once
cdr3_nt: TGCGCCAGCAGCTCCCTCAGGGAGCACACTGAAGCTTTCTTT
cdr3_aa: CASSSLREHTEAFF

v_call: TRBV12-3/TRBV12-4
j_call: TRBJ2-2
d_call: NA
clone_size: NA
cdr3_nt: TGTGCCAGCAGGCTCACAGGGACGAACACCGGGGAGCTGTTTTTT
cdr3_aa: CASRLTGTNTGELFF

v_call: TRBV20-1
j_call: TRBJ2-4
d_call: NA
clone_size: NA
cdr3_nt: TGCAGTGCGAGCCTGGAAGGGGTAAACATTCAGTACTTC
cdr3_aa: CSASLEGVNIQYF

v_call: TRBV7-9
j_call: TRBJ2-1
d_call: TRBD1
clone_size: NA
cdr3_nt: TGTGCCAGCAGCTTAAACAGGGGGTCCTACAATGAGCAGTTCTTC
cdr3_aa: CASSLNRGSYNEQFF

v_call: TRBV5-5
j_call: TRBJ2-5
d_call: NA
clone_size: few
cdr3_nt: TGTGCCAGCAGCTTGGGACCGGGTGTACAAGAGACCCAGTACTTC
cdr3_aa: CASSLGPGVQETQYF

v_call: TRBV12-3/TRBV12-4
j_call: TRBJ1-6
d_call: NA
clone_size: NA
cdr3_nt: TGTGCCAGCAGTGTCTCCTATAATTCACCCCTCCACTTT
cdr3_aa: CASSVSYNSPLHF

v_call: TRBV28
j_call: TRBJ1-2
d_call: NA
clone_size: few
cdr3_nt: TGTGCCAGCAGTTTCGCCGCGTCTGCTCTAGTCTACACCTTC
cdr3_aa: CASSFAASALVYTF